This record looks at one T cell receptor (beta chain) sequence and its context. No antigen is known for it. The data were taken from a study of cytomegalovirus exposure and HLA in healthy donors. Here immunoSEQ multiplex PCR was the method, and the copy in TCRdb shows in-frame clones only, minus some. The table records approximately 200,000 clones, 80% to 90% of them present only once. Study-wide results and caveats: In vitro assays verified that a few CMV-associated chains recognized CMV antigens specifically.

The CDR3 runs 15 residues. V lost 8 bases and J lost 5, with 21 bases in between. Per the germline V gene, CDR1 is MRHNA and CDR2 is SNTAGT. The rearrangement links TRBV6-4 to TRBJ1-2, with D possibly matching TRBD1 (5 bases). The specimen sequenced was PBMCs. The receptor comes from a woman between 25 and 40 years old in good health and CMV-seropositive. The CDR3 DNA reads TGTGCCAGCGCTACTGATACCGGGACTTCATATGGCTACACCTTC. It codes for CASATDTGTSYGYTF.